This TCR beta chain was recorded in a study of spatial heterogeneity in lung cancer. Noted time point: sample taken at primary tumor resection. This clonotype ranks as medium-sized (0.01 to 0.1%). The antigen is unknown. TCRdb analysed the 5' RACE reads with MiXCR anew, one entry per CDR3 protein. The sample lists some 900 distinct CDR3 sequences; approximately 9.4% were seen once. General study findings and limits: How many expanded intratumoral alpha and beta TCRs were present tracked the tumor mutation count, which was a count of nonsynonymous mutations.

The germline CDR1 and CDR2 sequences are SEHNR and FQNEAQ (reference sequence). The CDR3 totals 14 residues. The V end lost 6 bases, the J end lost 6 bases, and 15 bases lay between the germline ends. This material consisted of lung tumor tissue, taken at surgery. This clonotype was obtained from a male donor with early-stage non-small cell lung cancer. This sequence joins TRBV7-9 and TRBJ1-5; D may be TRBD1 (6 bases). The CDR3 DNA follows: TGTGCCAGCAGTCAAGGGGGGCTGGGTCAGCCCCAGCATTTT. Its protein is CASSQGGLGQPQHF.